This TCR beta chain was sequenced in a study of lymphopenia after photon versus proton radiotherapy. About this clone: No antigen is known for it.

The protocol was immunoSEQ multiplex PCR, while the TCRdb copy is restricted to in-frame clones and leaves out a portion. This table holds roughly 64,000 clones, about 90% found once. V dropped 5 bases and J dropped 0 bases, with 7 bases sitting between them. CDR1 and CDR2 (germline): GTSNPN, SVGIG (reference sequence). The CDR3 sequence is 12 residues long. Study-wide findings and caveats: Post-nadir diversity loss with photons came from oligoclonal expansion, particularly CD8+ Temra cells. Photon-treated patients lost naive T cells and TCR diversity; proton-treated stayed stable. Larger post-nadir TCR diversity loss correlated inversely with survival in deceased patients. Survival link was tested only in deceased patients; proton benefit remains a possibility.

The chain couples TRBV30 to TRBJ1-2, with D uncertain. This receptor was identified in a man older than 75 with esophageal cancer. Here the sequenced sample was peripheral blood, taken from a patient treated with proton-based radiotherapy. The CDR3 region has the DNA TGTGCCTGGGGAGAACCTAACTATGGCTACACCTTC. This encodes CAWGEPNYGYTF.